This T cell receptor (beta chain) was found in a study of T-cell memory formation after mild COVID-19. About the study: Each donor largely had its own TCR clusters.

This clonotype was detected many times. No antigen is known for it. The germline V and J ends were trimmed by 3 bases and 3 bases, with 10 bases remaining between them. There are 13 residues in the CDR3. Germline-derived CDR1 and CDR2 are DFQATT and SNEGSKA (reference sequence). General study findings and limits: Of the contracting clones, CD4+ ones lay mainly in CM and EM, and CD8+ ones in EMRA.

One entry per CDR3 protein results from TCRdb running MiXCR on the 5' RACE reads. Seen here are some 68,000 distinct CDR3 sequences, approximately 15% observed once, and the top ten hold around 29%. The TCR sequence derives from an adult woman who had mild COVID-19 (a few samples of this study predate the infection). Cell type and time point are not known. This chain uses TRBV20-1 with TRBJ2-3, with a tentative D call TRBD2 (5 bases). The sample consisted of PBMCs or a T cell subset sorted from them (not recorded which). The CDR3 here is CSASYDYTDTQYF. DNA of the CDR3: TGCAGTGCTAGTTACGACTATACAGATACGCAGTATTTT.